The 30 T cell receptor beta chains below come from one sample, sequenced in a study of OX40 agonist ivuxolimab in advanced cancers. Sequenced by immunoSEQ multiplex PCR; TCRdb stores in-frame clones only, minus some. The table includes tens of thousands of clones, 80% to 95% detected once. Sequenced material: CD4+ or CD8+ T cells sorted from blood, taken in a trial of the OX40 agonist ivuxolimab. These TCRs come from an adult with an advanced solid tumor such as melanoma, head and neck, liver or kidney cancer.

In this sample, this clone turned up once. The rearrangement joins TRBV6-5 to TRBJ2-5; the D is unclear. The germline gives CDR1 MNHEY, CDR2 SVGAGI. This CDR3 spans 15 amino acids. The ends were cut back, 0 bases at V and 5 bases at J, with 13 bases in the middle. CDR3 coding DNA: TGTGCCAGCAGTTACTCCGGTGGGCCTGGGGAGACCCAGTACTTC. Amino acid sequence: CASSYSGGPGETQYF.

The chain combines TRBV19 with TRBJ2-4, with D tentatively TRBD1 (6 bases). The CDR3 sequence is 15 residues long. Deletions cut 5 bases from V and 0 bases from J, with 11 bases between. The V gene's germline CDR1 is LNHDA and CDR2 SQIVND (reference sequence). The CDR3 DNA reads as TGTGCCAGTAGTCTGGGGGCCGTAGCCAAAAACATTCAGTACTTC. Translating it yields CASSLGAVAKNIQYF.

The chain recombines TRBV13 with TRBJ2-7, with 13 nucleotides matching TRBD2. The CDR3 is 18 residues long. The V segment lost 6 bases and the J segment 0 bases; nucleotides outside the gene matches: 11. Looked up from germline, CDR1 is PRHDT and CDR2 is FYEKMQ (reference sequence). The CDR3: CASSRTGTSGKGSYEQYF. The CDR3 DNA follows: TGTGCCAGCAGTCGGACCGGGACTAGCGGGAAAGGCTCCTACGAGCAGTACTTC.

This chain links TRBV4-1 with TRBJ2-1, with TRBD1 as a possible D gene (6 bases). Trimming stripped 3 bases from V and 0 bases from J, with 18 bases between. The V gene's germline CDR1 is MGHRA and CDR2 YSYEKL. This CDR3 has 18 amino acids. CDR3 residues: CASSHIFRRTVSYNEQFF. The CDR3 DNA reads TGCGCCAGCAGCCATATCTTTCGACGGACAGTCTCCTACAATGAGCAGTTCTTC.

Written as DNA, the CDR3 is TGTGCCAGCAGTGGACAGGTGATGGATGGCTACACCTTC. This sequence encodes CASSGQVMDGYTF. The chain couples TRBV6-5 to TRBJ1-2, with 7 bases identical to TRBD1. This CDR3 has 13 amino acids. Germline CDR1 MNHEY, CDR2 SVGAGI. V lost 5 bases to trimming and J lost 6 bases; unmatched junction nucleotides: 6.

This clone is a singleton in its sample. The genes are TRBV4-3 and TRBJ2-1; TRBD1 is a possible D gene (5 bases). V was pared by 4 bases and J by 5 bases, with 18 bases between. CDR3 length: 16 amino acids. Germline V gene sequence: CDR1 LGHNA, CDR2 YSLEER. The CDR3 protein is CASSPLGLWGDNEQFF. Here the CDR3 DNA reads TGCGCCAGCAGCCCCCTGGGTCTCTGGGGCGACAATGAGCAGTTCTTC.

The V gene is TRBV10-2, the J gene TRBJ1-3, with no clear D. V lost 3 bases to trimming and J lost 0 bases, with 12 bases between them. Looked up from germline, CDR1 is WSHSY and CDR2 is SAAADI. This CDR3 spans 16 amino acids. In nucleotides, the CDR3 is TGCGCCAGCAGTGATTCGGGCAGACTCTCTGGAAACACCATATATTTT. Its protein is CASSDSGRLSGNTIYF.

The V and J genes are TRBV4-1 and TRBJ2-2, with unresolved D. The V end lost 5 bases, the J end lost 4 bases, and 11 bases lay between the germline ends. The germline V gene encodes CDR1 MGHRA and CDR2 YSYEKL. This CDR3 region has 14 residues. The CDR3 here is CASSVKGGTGELFF. The DNA of the CDR3 is TGCGCCAGCAGCGTCAAGGGCGGCACCGGGGAGCTGTTTTTT.

The gene calls are TRBV7-2 and TRBJ1-2; 7 bases are shared with TRBD1. This CDR3 is built from 17 residues. With V trimmed by 1 base and J by 4 bases, 12 bases remained unmatched. CDR1 and CDR2 (germline): SGHTA, FQGNSA. The CDR3 sequence: CASSLVTGKGSGYGYTF. CDR3 DNA sequence: TGTGCCAGCAGCTTAGTGACAGGGAAGGGGTCGGGCTATGGCTACACCTTC.

This chain joins TRBV25-1 and TRBJ1-4; 10 nucleotides align to TRBD1. J gave up 11 bases and V 3 bases, and 9 bases lay outside the gene matches. The CDR3 totals 15 residues. Germline V lookup: CDR1 MGHDK, CDR2 SYGVNS. This chain's CDR3 is CASSEGWGTGVKLFF. The CDR3 region has the DNA TGTGCCAGCAGTGAGGGTTGGGGGACAGGGGTGAAACTGTTTTTT.

The chain joins TRBV6-1 to TRBJ2-7; D unclear. The germline V gene encodes CDR1 MNHNS and CDR2 SASEGT. The V and J ends lost 6 bases and 7 bases respectively, with 19 bases between them. The CDR3 runs 14 residues. The CDR3 DNA reads TGTGCCAGCAGGGGGTGGGTGCAGGTGGGAGAGCAGTACTTC. Protein: CASRGWVQVGEQYF.

V and J are TRBV18 and TRBJ2-1, with 7 bases identical to TRBD2. This CDR3 region has 15 residues. Germline lookup yields CDR1 KGHSH and CDR2 LQKENI. Unmatched junction bases numbered 7, after V lost 5 bases and J lost 3 bases. CDR3 loop: CASSLLGGNYNEQFF. The CDR3 DNA reads as TGTGCCAGCTCATTACTGGGGGGGAACTACAATGAGCAGTTCTTC.

The rearrangement joins TRBV9 to TRBJ2-3; 7 nucleotides match TRBD2. Germline CDR1 reads SGDLS; CDR2 reads YYNGEE. The CDR3 is made up of 14 amino acids. With V trimmed by 1 base and J by 10 bases, 9 bases remained unmatched. The chain's CDR3 is CASSVWSSGRAQYF. CDR3 in DNA: TGTGCCAGCAGCGTATGGTCTAGCGGTAGGGCGCAGTATTTT.

This chain uses TRBV11-3 with TRBJ2-7; perhaps TRBD1 as D (6 bases). V gave up 5 bases and J gave up 3 bases, with 20 bases separating them. The germline CDR1 and CDR2 sequences are SGHNT and YENEEA. The CDR3 is 16 amino acids. Here the CDR3 reads CASSPRGWQGLYEQYF. CDR3 nucleotides: TGTGCCAGCAGCCCCAGAGGTTGGCAGGGGCTCTACGAGCAGTACTTC.

V gene TRBV6-5 combines with J gene TRBJ1-2; 11 bases are a match to TRBD1. Per the germline V gene, CDR1 is MNHEY and CDR2 is SVGAGI. The CDR3 has 13 amino acids. Losses at the gene ends were 6 bases for V and 4 bases for J; bases not matched to a gene: 1. The DNA for the CDR3 is TGTGCCAGCAGCGGGACAGGGGGCTATGGCTACACCTTC. Translating gives CASSGTGGYGYTF.

The gene calls are TRBV5-1 and TRBJ1-2, with D maybe TRBD1 (6 bases). The germline V gene encodes CDR1 SGHRS and CDR2 YFSETQ. The CDR3 has 18 amino acids. V was trimmed by 2 bases and J by 0 bases, leaving 20 bases between them. The CDR3 loop reads CASSFGGGIGQPNYGYTF. CDR3 DNA sequence: TGCGCCAGCAGCTTTGGCGGTGGTATAGGACAGCCTAACTATGGCTACACCTTC.

The chain couples TRBV18 to TRBJ1-4; no firm D call. Germline lookup yields CDR1 KGHSH and CDR2 LQKENI. Trimming shortened V by 3 bases and J by 6 bases, and 20 bases separated the two germline ends. CDR3 length: 17 amino acids. The CDR3 protein is CASSPDAYLASDEKLFF. Written as DNA, the CDR3 is TGTGCCAGCTCACCTGACGCATACCTTGCTAGCGATGAAAAACTGTTTTTT.

In DNA form, the CDR3 reads TGTGCCAGCTCACCACCGGGGACTAGCGGGAAAAACATTCAGTACTTC. The encoded protein is CASSPPGTSGKNIQYF. The chain has TRBV18 and TRBJ2-4; 12 bases line up with TRBD2. CDR1 is KGHSH, CDR2 LQKENI, per germline. The trim removed 0 bases at V and 4 bases at J, leaving 1 base unmatched. The CDR3 is 16 amino acids.

The chain employs TRBV7-2 and TRBJ1-5; 7 bases map to TRBD1. Germline lookup yields CDR1 SGHTA and CDR2 FQGNSA. The ends lost 3 bases at V and 3 bases at J; junction bases unmatched: 5. The CDR3 is 15 residues long. The CDR3 loop is CASSFTGQLNQPQHF. CDR3 nucleotide sequence: TGTGCCAGCAGCTTTACGGGACAGCTCAATCAGCCCCAGCATTTT.

This sequence joins TRBV10-3 and TRBJ2-7; 8 nucleotides line up with TRBD1. V was pared by 0 bases and J by 3 bases, with 4 bases of the junction left unmatched. Germline CDR1 and CDR2: ENHRY and SYGVKD. CDR3 size: 15 residues. CDR3 nucleotide sequence: TGTGCCATCAGTGAGTCGGGGACAGGACTCTACGAGCAGTACTTC. As protein: CAISESGTGLYEQYF.

In its sample, this clone was seen once. This sequence joins TRBV10-3 and TRBJ2-5; no definite D call. Germline V gene lookup returns CDR1 ENHRY and CDR2 SYGVKD. Trimming left V 0 bases short and J 5 bases short, with 7 bases between. CDR3 length: 13 amino acids. CDR3 in DNA: TGTGCCATCAGTGAGTCGATGGGTGAGACCCAGTACTTC. Translation gives CAISESMGETQYF.

This clone was observed a handful of times. The V gene is TRBV7-9, the J gene TRBJ2-1; 13 bases match TRBD2. CDR1 is SEHNR and CDR2 is FQNEAQ in the germline V gene (reference sequence). J gave up 8 bases and V 5 bases, and 3 bases lay outside the gene matches. The CDR3 sequence is 14 residues long. CDR3 nucleotides: TGTGCCAGCAGCCCCGGACTAGCGGGAGATGAGCAGTTCTTC. Its translation is CASSPGLAGDEQFF. Looking up the rest from reference TRBV7-9 and TRBJ2-1 gives the full variable domain: DTGVSQNPRHKITKRGQNVTFRCDPISEHNRLYWYRQTLGQGPEFLTYFQNEAQLEKSRLLSDRFSAERPKGSFSTLEIQRTEQGDSAMYLCASSPGLAGDEQFFGPGTRLTVL.

DNA for the CDR3: TGCGCCAGCAGTGGGACCGGGACTCGAGCCTACGAGCAGTACTTC. Its translation is CASSGTGTRAYEQYF. The rearrangement uses TRBV10-1 and TRBJ2-5; tentative D call: TRBD2 (6 bases). The DNA matches TRBJ2-7 better at its end, which makes the J call doubtful. The CDR3 spans 15 residues. The germline V gene has CDR1 WNHNN and CDR2 SYGVQD (reference sequence).

The rearrangement uses TRBV25-1 and TRBJ2-7; 11 bases fit TRBD1. J was trimmed by 1 base and V by 2 bases; bases with no gene match: 7. The CDR3 has 17 amino acids. Looked up from germline, CDR1 is MGHDK and CDR2 is SYGVNS. The chain's CDR3 is CASSERVGQGASYEQYF. The CDR3 nucleotides read TGTGCCAGCAGTGAAAGGGTCGGACAGGGGGCTTCCTACGAGCAGTACTTC.

Here the CDR3 reads CASSQGLAGYNEQFF. In nucleotides, the CDR3 is TGCGCCAGCAGCCAAGGACTAGCGGGCTACAATGAGCAGTTCTTC. J is TRBJ2-1 and V is TRBV5-1; 11 bases map to TRBD2. From germline, CDR1 is SGHRS and CDR2 YFSETQ. The CDR3 covers 15 residues. V gave up 4 bases and J gave up 3 bases; unmatched junction bases: 3.

The chain combines TRBV18 with TRBJ2-5, with D perhaps TRBD2 (6 bases). Germline V lookup: CDR1 KGHSH, CDR2 LQKENI. Trimming cost V 4 bases and J 2 bases, with 26 bases left between them. CDR3 length: 19 amino acids. CDR3 in amino acids: CASSLEVAGRRPGQETQYF. The CDR3 nucleotides read TGTGCCAGCTCACTAGAAGTGGCGGGAAGGCGACCAGGACAAGAGACCCAGTACTTC.

This chain uses TRBV6-5 with TRBJ1-5, with a weak D call TRBD1 (5 bases). From germline, CDR1 is MNHEY and CDR2 SVGAGI. The CDR3 has 14 residues. The V end lost 3 bases, the J end lost 4 bases, and 10 bases lay between the germline ends. The chain's CDR3 is CASSYLGANQPQHF. The CDR3 DNA reads as TGTGCCAGCAGTTATCTAGGGGCGAATCAGCCCCAGCATTTT.

The chain links TRBV11-2 to TRBJ2-7, with 7 bases aligning to TRBD2. Per germline, CDR1 SGHAT and CDR2 FQNNGV. With 6 bases clipped from V and 4 bases from J, the junction kept 12 bases outside the gene matches. The CDR3 is 15 residues long. CDR3 amino acids: CASRKGAGESYEQYF. The DNA of the CDR3 is TGTGCCAGCAGAAAAGGTGCGGGAGAGTCTTACGAGCAGTACTTC.

The gene calls are TRBV19 and TRBJ2-2, with TRBD1 matching over 9 bases. This CDR3 region has 15 residues. The germline gives CDR1 LNHDA, CDR2 SQIVND (reference sequence). The V and J ends lost 4 bases and 5 bases, in that order; junction bases with no gene match: 5. The CDR3 DNA reads TGTGCCAGTAGTACGTACAGGGGGCAGACCGGGGAGCTGTTTTTT. Translated: CASSTYRGQTGELFF.

The V call is TRBV19, the J call TRBJ1-1; D gene unclear. With 7 bases removed from V and 0 bases from J, the gap between germline ends came to 15 bases. CDR1 and CDR2 from the germline V gene are LNHDA and SQIVND (reference sequence). The CDR3 consists of 15 residues. This CDR3 is CASMAAELMNTEAFF. Written as DNA, the CDR3 is TGTGCCAGTATGGCAGCGGAGTTAATGAACACTGAAGCTTTCTTT.